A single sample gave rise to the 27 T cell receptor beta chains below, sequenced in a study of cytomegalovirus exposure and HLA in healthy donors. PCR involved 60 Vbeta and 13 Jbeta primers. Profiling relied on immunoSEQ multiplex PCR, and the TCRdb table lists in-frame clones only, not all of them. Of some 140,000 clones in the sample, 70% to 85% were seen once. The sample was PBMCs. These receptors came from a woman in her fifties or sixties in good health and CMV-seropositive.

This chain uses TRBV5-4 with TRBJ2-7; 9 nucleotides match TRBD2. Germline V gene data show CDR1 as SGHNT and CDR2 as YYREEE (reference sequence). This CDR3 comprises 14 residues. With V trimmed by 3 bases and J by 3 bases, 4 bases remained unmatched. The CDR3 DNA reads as TGTGCCAGCAGCTGGGGACTAGCCCGCTACGAGCAGTACTTC. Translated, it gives CASSWGLARYEQYF.

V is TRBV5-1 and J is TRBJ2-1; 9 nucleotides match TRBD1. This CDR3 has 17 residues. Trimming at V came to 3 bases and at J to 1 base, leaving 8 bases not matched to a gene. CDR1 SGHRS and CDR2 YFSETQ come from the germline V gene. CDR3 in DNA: TGCGCCAGCAGCTCGAACTCGGGACAGGGATCCTACAATGAGCAGTTCTTC. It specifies CASSSNSGQGSYNEQFF.

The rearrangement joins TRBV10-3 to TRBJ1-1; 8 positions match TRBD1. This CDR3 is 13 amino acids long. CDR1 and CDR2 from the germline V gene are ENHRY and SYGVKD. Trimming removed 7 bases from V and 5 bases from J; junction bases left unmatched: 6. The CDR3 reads CAIKMDRETEAFF. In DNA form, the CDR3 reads TGTGCCATCAAAATGGACAGGGAAACTGAAGCTTTCTTT.

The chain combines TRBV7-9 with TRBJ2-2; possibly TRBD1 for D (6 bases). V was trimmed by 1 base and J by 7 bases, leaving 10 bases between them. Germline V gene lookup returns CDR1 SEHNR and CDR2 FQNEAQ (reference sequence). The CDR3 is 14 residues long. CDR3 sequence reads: CASSLGQAYGELFF. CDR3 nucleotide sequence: TGTGCCAGCAGCTTAGGACAGGCGTACGGGGAGCTGTTTTTT.

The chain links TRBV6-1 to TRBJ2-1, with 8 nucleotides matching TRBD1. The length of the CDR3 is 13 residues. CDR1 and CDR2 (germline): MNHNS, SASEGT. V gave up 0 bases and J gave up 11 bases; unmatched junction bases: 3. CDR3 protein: CASSEATGEKQFF. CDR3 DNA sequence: TGTGCCAGCAGTGAAGCGACAGGGGAAAAGCAGTTCTTC.

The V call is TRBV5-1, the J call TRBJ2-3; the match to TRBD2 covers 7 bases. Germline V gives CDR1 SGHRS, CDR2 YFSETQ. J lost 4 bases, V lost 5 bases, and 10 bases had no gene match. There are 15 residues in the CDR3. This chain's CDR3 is CASRGRGGAPDTQYF. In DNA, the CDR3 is TGCGCCAGCAGGGGTCGGGGAGGGGCCCCAGATACGCAGTATTTT.

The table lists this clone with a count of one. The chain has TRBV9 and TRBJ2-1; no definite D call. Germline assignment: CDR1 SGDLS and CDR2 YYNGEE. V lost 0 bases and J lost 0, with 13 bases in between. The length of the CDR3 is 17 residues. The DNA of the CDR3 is TGTGCCAGCAGCGTAGGGCAGCCCCGAGGCTCCTACAATGAGCAGTTCTTC. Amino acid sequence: CASSVGQPRGSYNEQFF.

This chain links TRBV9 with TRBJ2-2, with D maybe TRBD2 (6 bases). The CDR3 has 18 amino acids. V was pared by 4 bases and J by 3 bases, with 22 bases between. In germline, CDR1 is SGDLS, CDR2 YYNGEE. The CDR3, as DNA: TGTGCCAGCAGCACCACCCTTTCGCGGGGTAGGGACACCGGGGAGCTGTTTTTT. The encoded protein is CASSTTLSRGRDTGELFF.

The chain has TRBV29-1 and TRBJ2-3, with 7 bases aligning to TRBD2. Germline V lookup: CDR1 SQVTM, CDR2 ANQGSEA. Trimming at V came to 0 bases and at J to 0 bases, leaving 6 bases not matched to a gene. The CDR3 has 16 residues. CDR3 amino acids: CSVEDVAGESTDTQYF. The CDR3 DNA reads TGCAGCGTTGAAGACGTCGCGGGGGAAAGCACAGATACGCAGTATTTT.

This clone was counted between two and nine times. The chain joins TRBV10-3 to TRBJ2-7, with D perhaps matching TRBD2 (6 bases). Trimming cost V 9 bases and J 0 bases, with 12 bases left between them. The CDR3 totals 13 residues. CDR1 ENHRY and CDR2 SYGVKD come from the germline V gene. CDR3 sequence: CAMGTGASYEQYF. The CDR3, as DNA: TGTGCCATGGGGACGGGAGCCTCCTACGAGCAGTACTTC.

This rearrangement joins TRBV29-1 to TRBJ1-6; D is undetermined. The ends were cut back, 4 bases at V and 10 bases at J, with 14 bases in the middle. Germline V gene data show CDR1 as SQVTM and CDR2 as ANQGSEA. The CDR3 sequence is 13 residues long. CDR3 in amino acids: CSVAPAGGSPLHF. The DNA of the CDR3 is TGCAGCGTTGCCCCGGCAGGTGGATCACCCCTCCACTTT. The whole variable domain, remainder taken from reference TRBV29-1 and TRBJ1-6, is SAVISQKPSRDICQRGTSLTIQCQVDSQVTMMFWYRQQPGQSLTLIATANQGSEATYESGFVIDKFPISRPNLTFSTLTVSNMSPEDSSIYLCSVAPAGGSPLHFGNGTRLTVT.

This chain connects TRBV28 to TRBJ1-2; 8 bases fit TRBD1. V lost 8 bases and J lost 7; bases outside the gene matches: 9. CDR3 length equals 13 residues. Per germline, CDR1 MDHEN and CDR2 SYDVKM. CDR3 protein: CASRTGPRLGYTF. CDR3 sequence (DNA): TGTGCCAGCCGGACAGGGCCCCGTCTTGGCTACACCTTC.

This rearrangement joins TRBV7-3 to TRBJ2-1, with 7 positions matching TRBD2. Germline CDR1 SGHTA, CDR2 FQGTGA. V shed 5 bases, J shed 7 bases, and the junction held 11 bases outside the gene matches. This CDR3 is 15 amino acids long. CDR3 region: CASSPGGLVLNEQFF. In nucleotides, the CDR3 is TGTGCCAGCAGCCCGGGGGGACTCGTCCTTAATGAGCAGTTCTTC.

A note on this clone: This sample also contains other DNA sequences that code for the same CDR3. This CDR3 reads CASSEGMNTEAFF. The CDR3, as DNA: TGTGCCAGCAGCGAGGGGATGAACACTGAAGCTTTCTTT. This sequence joins TRBV9 and TRBJ1-1, with D perhaps TRBD1 (5 bases). This CDR3 comprises 13 residues. Germline V lookup: CDR1 SGDLS, CDR2 YYNGEE. Deletions cut 3 bases from V and 0 bases from J, with 6 bases between.

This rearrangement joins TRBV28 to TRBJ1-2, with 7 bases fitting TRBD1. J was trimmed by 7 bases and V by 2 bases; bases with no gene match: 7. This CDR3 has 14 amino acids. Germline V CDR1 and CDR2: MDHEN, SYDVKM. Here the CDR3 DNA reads TGTGCCAGCAGTTTACGGACAGGCCACGGTGGCTACACCTTC. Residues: CASSLRTGHGGYTF.

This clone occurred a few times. In nucleotides, the CDR3 is TGTGCCAGCAGTCCCAGGGACAGAACAGGAAACACCATATATTTT. The encoded protein is CASSPRDRTGNTIYF. The chain recombines TRBV28 with TRBJ1-3; 7 nucleotides line up with TRBD1. CDR1 is MDHEN and CDR2 is SYDVKM in the germline V gene. V was pared by 5 bases and J by 4 bases, with 8 bases of the junction left unmatched. The CDR3 has 15 amino acids. The variable domain in full, with the rest retrieved from reference TRBV28 and TRBJ1-3, is DVKVTQSSRYLVKRTGEKVFLECVQDMDHENMFWYRQDPGLGLRLIYFSYDVKMKEKGDIPEGYSVSREKKERFSLILESASTNQTSMYLCASSPRDRTGNTIYFGEGSWLTVV.

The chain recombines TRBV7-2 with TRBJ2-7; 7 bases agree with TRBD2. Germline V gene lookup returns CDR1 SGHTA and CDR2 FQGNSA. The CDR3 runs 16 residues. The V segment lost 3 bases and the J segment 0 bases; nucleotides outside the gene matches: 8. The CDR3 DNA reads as TGTGCCAGCAGCTTTCGGGGGGACCGTTCCTCCTACGAGCAGTACTTC. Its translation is CASSFRGDRSSYEQYF.

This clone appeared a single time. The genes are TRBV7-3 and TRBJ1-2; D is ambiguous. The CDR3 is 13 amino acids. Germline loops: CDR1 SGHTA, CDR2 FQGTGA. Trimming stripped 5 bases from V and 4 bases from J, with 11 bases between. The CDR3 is CASSLEYGYGYTF. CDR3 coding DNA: TGTGCCAGCAGCCTAGAGTATGGCTATGGCTACACCTTC. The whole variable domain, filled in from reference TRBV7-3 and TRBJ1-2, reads GAGVSQTPSNKVTEKGKYVELRCDPISGHTALYWYRQSLGQGPEFLIYFQGTGAADDSGLPNDRFFAVRPEGSVSTLKIQRTERGDSAVYLCASSLEYGYGYTFGSGTRLTVV.

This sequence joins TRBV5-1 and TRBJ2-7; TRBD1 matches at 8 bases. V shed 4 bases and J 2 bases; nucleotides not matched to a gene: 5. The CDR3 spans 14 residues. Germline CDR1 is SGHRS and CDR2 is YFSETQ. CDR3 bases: TGCGCCAGCAGCCCTACGACAGGGGCCTACGAGCAGTACTTC. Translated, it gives CASSPTTGAYEQYF.

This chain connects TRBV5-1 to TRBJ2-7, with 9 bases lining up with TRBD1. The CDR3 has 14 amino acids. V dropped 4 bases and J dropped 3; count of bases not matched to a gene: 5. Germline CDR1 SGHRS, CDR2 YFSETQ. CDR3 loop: CASSLGGQGYEQYF. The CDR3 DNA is TGCGCCAGCAGCCTCGGGGGACAGGGCTACGAGCAGTACTTC.

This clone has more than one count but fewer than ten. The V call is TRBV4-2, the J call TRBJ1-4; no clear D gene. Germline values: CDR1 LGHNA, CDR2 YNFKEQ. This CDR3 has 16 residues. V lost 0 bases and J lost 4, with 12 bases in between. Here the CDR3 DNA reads TGTGCCAGCAGCCAAGATGTCGGGGTGGGTAATGAAAAACTGTTTTTT. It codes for CASSQDVGVGNEKLFF.

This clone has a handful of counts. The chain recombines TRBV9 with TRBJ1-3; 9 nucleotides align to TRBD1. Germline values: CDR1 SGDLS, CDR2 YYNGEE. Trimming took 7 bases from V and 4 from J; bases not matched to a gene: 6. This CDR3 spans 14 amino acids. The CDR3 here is CASGGTGIGNTIYF. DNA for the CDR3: TGTGCCAGCGGGGGGACAGGGATCGGAAACACCATATATTTT.

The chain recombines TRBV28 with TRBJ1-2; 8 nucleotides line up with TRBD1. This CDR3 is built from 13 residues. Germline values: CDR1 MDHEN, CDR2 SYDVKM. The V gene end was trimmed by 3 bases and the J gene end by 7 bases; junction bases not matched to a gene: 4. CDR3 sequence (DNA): TGTGCCAGCAGTTTCAGGGGGCTGAGTGGCTACACCTTC. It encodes CASSFRGLSGYTF.

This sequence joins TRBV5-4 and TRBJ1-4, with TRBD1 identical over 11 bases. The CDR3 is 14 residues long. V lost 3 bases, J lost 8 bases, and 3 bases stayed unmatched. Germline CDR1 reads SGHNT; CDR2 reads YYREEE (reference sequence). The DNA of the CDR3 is TGTGCCAGCAGCTCGGGACAGGGGGAGGAAAAACTGTTTTTT. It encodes CASSSGQGEEKLFF.

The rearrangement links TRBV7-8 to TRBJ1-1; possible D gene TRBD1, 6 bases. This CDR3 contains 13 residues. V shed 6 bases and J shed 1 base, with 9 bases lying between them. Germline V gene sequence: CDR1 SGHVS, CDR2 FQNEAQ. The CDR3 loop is CASRIQGNTEAFF. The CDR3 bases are TGTGCCAGCAGAATACAGGGGAACACTGAAGCTTTCTTT.

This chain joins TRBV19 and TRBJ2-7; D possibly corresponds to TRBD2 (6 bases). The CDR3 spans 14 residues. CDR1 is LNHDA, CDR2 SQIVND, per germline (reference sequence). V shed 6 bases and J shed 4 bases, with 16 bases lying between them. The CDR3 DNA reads TGTGCCAGTAGCCCCACCGGGACTCAGTACGAGCAGTACTTC. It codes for CASSPTGTQYEQYF.

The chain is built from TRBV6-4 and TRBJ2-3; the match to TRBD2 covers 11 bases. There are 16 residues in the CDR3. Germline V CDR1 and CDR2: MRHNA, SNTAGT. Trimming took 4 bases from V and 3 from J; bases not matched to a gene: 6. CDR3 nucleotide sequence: TGTGCCAGCAGTGGCGGGACTAGCGGAGGGACAGATACGCAGTATTTT. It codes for CASSGGTSGGTDTQYF.